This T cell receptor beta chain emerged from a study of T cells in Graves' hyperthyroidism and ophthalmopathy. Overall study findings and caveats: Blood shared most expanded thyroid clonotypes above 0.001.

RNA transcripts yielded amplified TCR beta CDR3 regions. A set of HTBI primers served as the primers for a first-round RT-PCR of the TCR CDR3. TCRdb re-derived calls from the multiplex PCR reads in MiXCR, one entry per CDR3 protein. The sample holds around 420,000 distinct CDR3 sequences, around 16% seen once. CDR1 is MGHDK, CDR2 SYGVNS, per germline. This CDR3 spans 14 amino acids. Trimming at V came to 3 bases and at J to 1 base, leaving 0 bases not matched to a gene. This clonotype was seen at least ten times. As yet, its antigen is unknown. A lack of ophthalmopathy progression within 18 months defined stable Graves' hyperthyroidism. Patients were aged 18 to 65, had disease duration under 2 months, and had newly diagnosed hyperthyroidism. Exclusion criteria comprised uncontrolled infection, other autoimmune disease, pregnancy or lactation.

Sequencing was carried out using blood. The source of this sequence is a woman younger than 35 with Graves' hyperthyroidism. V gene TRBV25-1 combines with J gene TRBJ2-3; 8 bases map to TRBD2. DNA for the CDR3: TGTGCCAGCAGTGAGACTAGCGGCACAGATACGCAGTATTTT. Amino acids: CASSETSGTDTQYF.